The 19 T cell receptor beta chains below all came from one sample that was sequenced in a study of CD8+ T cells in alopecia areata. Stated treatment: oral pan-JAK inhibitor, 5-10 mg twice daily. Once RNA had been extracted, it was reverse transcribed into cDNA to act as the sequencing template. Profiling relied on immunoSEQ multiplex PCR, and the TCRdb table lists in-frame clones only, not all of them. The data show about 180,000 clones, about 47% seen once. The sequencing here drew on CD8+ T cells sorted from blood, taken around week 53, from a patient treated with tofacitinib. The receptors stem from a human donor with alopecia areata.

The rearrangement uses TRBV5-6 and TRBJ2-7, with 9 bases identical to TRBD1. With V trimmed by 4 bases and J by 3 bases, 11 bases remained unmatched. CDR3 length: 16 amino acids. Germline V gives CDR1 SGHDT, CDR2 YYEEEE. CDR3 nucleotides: TGTGCCAGCAGCCAAACCCAAGGGACAGGGAACTACGAGCAGTACTTC. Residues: CASSQTQGTGNYEQYF. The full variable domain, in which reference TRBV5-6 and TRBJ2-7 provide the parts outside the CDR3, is DAGVTQSPTHLIKTRGQQVTLRCSPKSGHDTVSWYQQALGQGPQFIFQYYEEEERQRGNFPDRFSGHQFPNYSSELNVNALLLGDSALYLCASSQTQGTGNYEQYFGPGTRLTVT.

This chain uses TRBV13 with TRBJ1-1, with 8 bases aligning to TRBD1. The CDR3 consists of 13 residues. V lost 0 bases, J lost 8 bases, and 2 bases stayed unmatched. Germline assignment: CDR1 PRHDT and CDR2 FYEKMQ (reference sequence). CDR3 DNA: TGTGCCAGCAGCTTAGGAGACAGGGGCGAAGCTTTCTTT. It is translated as CASSLGDRGEAFF.

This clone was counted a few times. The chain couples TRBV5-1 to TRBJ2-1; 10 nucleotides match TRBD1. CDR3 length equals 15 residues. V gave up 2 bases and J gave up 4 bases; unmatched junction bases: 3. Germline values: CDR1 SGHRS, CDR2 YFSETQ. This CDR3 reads CASSFRQGAYNEQFF. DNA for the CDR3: TGCGCCAGCAGCTTCCGACAGGGGGCTTACAATGAGCAGTTCTTC.

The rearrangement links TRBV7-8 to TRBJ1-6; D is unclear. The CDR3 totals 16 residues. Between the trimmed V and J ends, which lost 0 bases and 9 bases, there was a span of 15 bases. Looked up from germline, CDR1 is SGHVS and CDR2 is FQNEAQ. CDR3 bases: TGTGCCAGCAGCTTAGCTACGGAGGGATACATTTCACCCCTCCACTTT. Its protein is CASSLATEGYISPLHF.

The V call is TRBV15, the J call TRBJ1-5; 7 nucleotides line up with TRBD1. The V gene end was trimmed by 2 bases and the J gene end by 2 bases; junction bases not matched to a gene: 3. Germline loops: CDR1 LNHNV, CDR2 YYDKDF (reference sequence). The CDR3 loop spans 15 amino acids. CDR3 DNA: TGTGCCACCAGCAGATCCGGGACAGGCAATCAGCCCCAGCATTTT. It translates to CATSRSGTGNQPQHF.

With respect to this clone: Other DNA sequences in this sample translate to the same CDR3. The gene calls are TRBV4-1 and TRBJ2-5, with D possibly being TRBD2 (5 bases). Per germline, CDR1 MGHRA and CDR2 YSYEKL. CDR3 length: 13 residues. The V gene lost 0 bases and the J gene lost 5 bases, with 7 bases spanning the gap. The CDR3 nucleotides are TGCGCCAGCAGCCAAGATGGGGAGGAGACCCAGTACTTC. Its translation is CASSQDGEETQYF.

This chain's CDR3 is CASSTYDRNTEAFF. The DNA for the CDR3 is TGTGCCAGCTCTACATACGACAGGAACACTGAAGCTTTCTTT. This chain uses TRBV6-5 with TRBJ1-1; possibly TRBD1 for D (5 bases). The CDR3 is made up of 14 amino acids. Trimming left V 8 bases short and J 1 base short, with 14 bases between. Germline CDR1 and CDR2: MNHEY and SVGAGI.

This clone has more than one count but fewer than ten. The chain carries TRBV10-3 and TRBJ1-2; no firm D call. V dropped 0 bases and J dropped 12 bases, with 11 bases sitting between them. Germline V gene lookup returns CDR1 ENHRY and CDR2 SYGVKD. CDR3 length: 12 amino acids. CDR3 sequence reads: CAISESERGHTF. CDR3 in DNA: TGTGCCATCAGTGAGTCGGAACGGGGTCACACCTTC.

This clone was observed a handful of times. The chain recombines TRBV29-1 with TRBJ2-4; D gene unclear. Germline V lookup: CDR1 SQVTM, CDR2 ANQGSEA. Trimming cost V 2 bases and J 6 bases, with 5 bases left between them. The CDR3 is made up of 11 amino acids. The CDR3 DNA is TGCAGCGTTGAAATCGGAAACATTCAGTACTTC. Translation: CSVEIGNIQYF.

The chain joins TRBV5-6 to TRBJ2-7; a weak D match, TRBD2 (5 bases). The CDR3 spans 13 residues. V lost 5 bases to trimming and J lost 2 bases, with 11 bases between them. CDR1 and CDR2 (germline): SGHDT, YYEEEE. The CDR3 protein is CASRPGSAYEQYF. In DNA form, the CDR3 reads TGTGCCAGCAGACCGGGGAGTGCCTACGAGCAGTACTTC.

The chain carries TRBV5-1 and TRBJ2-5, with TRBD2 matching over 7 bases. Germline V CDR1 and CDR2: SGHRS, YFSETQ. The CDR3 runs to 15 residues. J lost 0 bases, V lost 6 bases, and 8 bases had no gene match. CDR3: CASTSMGLNQETQYF. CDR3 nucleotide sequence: TGCGCCAGCACCTCCATGGGACTAAACCAAGAGACCCAGTACTTC.

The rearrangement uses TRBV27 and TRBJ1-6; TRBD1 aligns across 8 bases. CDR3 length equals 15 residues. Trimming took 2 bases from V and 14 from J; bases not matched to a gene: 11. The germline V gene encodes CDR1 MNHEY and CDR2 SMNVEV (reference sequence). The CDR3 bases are TGTGCCAGCAGTTTAAGGGGACAGGCCGGGTGGTCCCTCCACTTT. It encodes CASSLRGQAGWSLHF.

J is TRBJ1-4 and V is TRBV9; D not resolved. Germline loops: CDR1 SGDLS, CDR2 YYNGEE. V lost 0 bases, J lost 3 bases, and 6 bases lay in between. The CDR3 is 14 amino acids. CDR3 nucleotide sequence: TGTGCCAGCAGCGTAGAAGGATCTAATGAAAAACTGTTTTTT. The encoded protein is CASSVEGSNEKLFF. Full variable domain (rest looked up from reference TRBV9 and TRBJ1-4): DSGVTQTPKHLITATGQRVTLRCSPRSGDLSVYWYQQSLDQGLQFLIQYYNGEERAKGNILERFSAQQFPDLHSELNLSSLELGDSALYFCASSVEGSNEKLFFGSGTQLSVL.

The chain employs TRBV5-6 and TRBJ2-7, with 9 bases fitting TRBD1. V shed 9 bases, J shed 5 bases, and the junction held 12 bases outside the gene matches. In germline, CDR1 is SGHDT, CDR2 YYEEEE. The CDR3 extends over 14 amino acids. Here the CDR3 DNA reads TGTGCCACCGGAGGCGGGACAGGGCGACACGAGCAGTACTTC. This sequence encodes CATGGGTGRHEQYF.

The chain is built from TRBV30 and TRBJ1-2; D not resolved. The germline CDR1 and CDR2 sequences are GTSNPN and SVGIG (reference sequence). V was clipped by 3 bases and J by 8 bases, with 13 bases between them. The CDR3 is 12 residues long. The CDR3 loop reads CAWSPQAGGYTF. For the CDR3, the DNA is TGTGCCTGGAGCCCTCAGGCGGGAGGCTACACCTTC.

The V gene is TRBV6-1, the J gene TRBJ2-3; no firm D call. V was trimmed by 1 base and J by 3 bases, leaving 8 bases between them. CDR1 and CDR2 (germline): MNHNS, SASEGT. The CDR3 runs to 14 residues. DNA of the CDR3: TGTGCCAGCAGTGAAGTGGGTGCGACAGATACGCAGTATTTT. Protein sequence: CASSEVGATDTQYF.

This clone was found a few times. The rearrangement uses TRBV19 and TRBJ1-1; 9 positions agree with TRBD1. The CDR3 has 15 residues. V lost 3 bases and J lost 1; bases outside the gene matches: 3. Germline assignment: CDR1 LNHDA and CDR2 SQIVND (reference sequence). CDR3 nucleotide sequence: TGTGCCAGTAGTATTGGACAGGGGTCGAACACTGAAGCTTTCTTT. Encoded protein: CASSIGQGSNTEAFF.

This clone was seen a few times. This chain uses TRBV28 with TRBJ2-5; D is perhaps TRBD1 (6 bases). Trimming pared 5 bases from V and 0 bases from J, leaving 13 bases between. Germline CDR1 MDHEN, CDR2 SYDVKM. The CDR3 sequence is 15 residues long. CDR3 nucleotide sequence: TGTGCCAGCAGTCACAGGGAGATGTACCAAGAGACCCAGTACTTC. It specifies CASSHREMYQETQYF.

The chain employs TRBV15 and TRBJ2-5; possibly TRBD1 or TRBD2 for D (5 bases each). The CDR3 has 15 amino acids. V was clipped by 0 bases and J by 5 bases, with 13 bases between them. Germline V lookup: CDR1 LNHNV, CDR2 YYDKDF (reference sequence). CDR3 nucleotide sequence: TGTGCCACCAGCAGAGAGAGGGGATCGGGGGAGACCCAGTACTTC. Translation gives CATSRERGSGETQYF.